Below, 16 T cell receptor beta chains from the same sample are listed, as sequenced in a study of shared clonotypes between healthy human individuals. Repertoires were generated with immunoSEQ multiplex PCR, while TCRdb's copy carries only in-frame clones and drops some. Seen here are roughly 2 million clones, approximately 94% observed once, and the top ten hold about 1.1%. CD45RO-negative cells were positively selected for CCR7, leaving out terminally differentiated effector memory CD45RA+ cells. Sequencing was carried out using naive CD8+ T cells sorted from blood. These receptors all come from a man aged 18 to 29 in good health.

This sequence joins TRBV7-9 and TRBJ2-5, with 13 bases identical to TRBD2. The length of the CDR3 is 18 residues. The trim removed 2 bases at V and 0 bases at J, leaving 6 bases unmatched. The germline CDR1 and CDR2 sequences are SEHNR and FQNEAQ (reference sequence). CDR3 nucleotide sequence: TGTGCCAGCAGCTTACCGGGACTAGCGGGACCGAACCAAGAGACCCAGTACTTC. Protein sequence: CASSLPGLAGPNQETQYF.

The rearrangement uses TRBV11-1 and TRBJ1-6; D gene uncertain. The CDR3 length is 14 residues. With 1 base removed from V and 9 bases from J, the gap between germline ends came to 10 bases. Per the germline V gene, CDR1 is SGHAT and CDR2 is FQDESV (reference sequence). Here the CDR3 reads CASSLEGSGSPLHF. The DNA of the CDR3 is TGTGCCAGCAGCTTAGAAGGGAGTGGTTCACCCCTCCACTTT.

The chain recombines TRBV19 with TRBJ1-1, with D perhaps matching TRBD1 (5 bases). CDR3 size: 13 residues. V lost 7 bases, J lost 1 base, and 10 bases lay in between. The germline V gene encodes CDR1 LNHDA and CDR2 SQIVND (reference sequence). The CDR3 DNA follows: TGTGCCAGTACCGCGGGGCCGAACACTGAAGCTTTCTTT. Protein: CASTAGPNTEAFF.

Comments on this clone: The junction differs from germline at one of its ends, possibly a read error. The genes are TRBV27 and TRBJ2-7, with 7 bases identical to TRBD2. The CDR3 is 18 residues long. Germline V lookup: CDR1 MNHEY, CDR2 SMNVEV (reference sequence). CDR3 DNA sequence: TGTGCCAGCAGTGTCCTCTCTGTGGGAGGGCCCATCTCCTCCGAGCAGTACTTC. Encoded protein: CASSVLSVGGPISSEQYF.

The chain has TRBV5-6 and TRBJ2-7, with 10 bases aligning to TRBD1. Germline values: CDR1 SGHDT, CDR2 YYEEEE. The length of the CDR3 is 15 residues. The junction had 4 bases not matched to a gene; V was cut back by 4 bases and J by 0 bases. As DNA, the CDR3 is TGTGCCAGCAGCGGGGACAGGGGCCTCTCCTACGAGCAGTACTTC. It encodes CASSGDRGLSYEQYF.

CDR3 nucleotides: TGTGCCAGCAGCCAGCCCCCGCAGGGCAGGATTGAAAAACTGTTTTTT. As protein: CASSQPPQGRIEKLFF. The gene calls are TRBV28 and TRBJ1-4; perhaps TRBD1 as D (5 bases). The V gene lost 6 bases and the J gene lost 7 bases, with 21 bases spanning the gap. Per the germline V gene, CDR1 is MDHEN and CDR2 is SYDVKM. The CDR3 totals 16 residues.

The V call is TRBV30, the J call TRBJ2-7; D remains ambiguous. The V end was cut by 5 bases, the J end by 1 base, with 12 bases between. CDR3 length: 13 residues. Germline CDR1 is GTSNPN and CDR2 is SVGIG (reference sequence). The CDR3 region is CAWGKDVSYEQYF. CDR3 nucleotides: TGTGCCTGGGGAAAGGACGTATCCTACGAGCAGTACTTC.

The chain links TRBV4-3 to TRBJ2-2, with 7 positions matching TRBD1. V was clipped by 0 bases and J by 5 bases; unmatched bases: 9. Germline V gene data show CDR1 as LGHNA and CDR2 as YSLEER. This CDR3 contains 17 residues. The CDR3 nucleotides are TGCGCCAGCAGCCAAGAAATTGGGGACAGCTCGACCGGGGAGCTGTTTTTT. Its protein product is CASSQEIGDSSTGELFF.

The chain carries TRBV19 and TRBJ2-7, with 8 bases identical to TRBD1. The CDR3 loop spans 16 amino acids. V was clipped by 1 base and J by 5 bases; unmatched bases: 10. Germline loops: CDR1 LNHDA, CDR2 SQIVND (reference sequence). CDR3 coding DNA: TGTGCCAGTAGTATAGGGACAGGGTACGGGGACAACGAGCAGTACTTC. Its protein product is CASSIGTGYGDNEQYF.

This chain links TRBV2 with TRBJ2-1, with D perhaps matching TRBD2 (6 bases). The length of the CDR3 is 12 residues. V was cut by 11 bases and J by 9 bases, with 17 bases left in between. Germline V gene sequence: CDR1 SNHLY, CDR2 FYNNEI. The CDR3 spells CAWDGSWGEQFF. As DNA, the CDR3 is TGTGCCTGGGACGGGAGCTGGGGTGAGCAGTTCTTC.

The chain is built from TRBV30 and TRBJ1-4; D perhaps matches TRBD1 (6 bases). The CDR3 length is 12 residues. V was pared by 1 base and J by 10 bases, with 10 bases between. The germline V gene encodes CDR1 GTSNPN and CDR2 SVGIG (reference sequence). CDR3 loop: CAWSEGGGKLFF. In DNA, the CDR3 is TGTGCCTGGAGTGAGGGAGGGGGAAAACTGTTTTTT.

This sequence joins TRBV4-1 and TRBJ2-3, with D perhaps matching TRBD2 (6 bases). This CDR3 region has 15 residues. Germline V gene lookup returns CDR1 MGHRA and CDR2 YSYEKL. V lost 1 base, J lost 3 bases, and 11 bases lay in between. The CDR3 protein is CASSQVGGLTDTQYF. Here the CDR3 DNA reads TGCGCCAGCAGCCAAGTGGGGGGTTTGACAGATACGCAGTATTTT.

The V call is TRBV6-5, the J call TRBJ1-5; the D gene is possibly TRBD1 (5 bases). The CDR3 length is 14 residues. The V gene's germline CDR1 is MNHEY and CDR2 SVGAGI. V was cut by 5 bases and J by 3 bases, with 11 bases left in between. DNA of the CDR3: TGTGCCAGCAGTCCACCAGGGAACAATCAGCCCCAGCATTTT. Its translation: CASSPPGNNQPQHF.

The gene calls are TRBV10-2 and TRBJ1-4; D is ambiguous. This CDR3 contains 14 residues. CDR1 is WSHSY and CDR2 is SAAADI in the germline V gene. Trimming cost V 2 bases and J 3 bases, with 7 bases left between them. The CDR3 bases are TGCGCCAGCAGTGAGAGCGGCCCTAATGAAAAACTGTTTTTT. Translation: CASSESGPNEKLFF.

This clone was seen a single time. J is TRBJ2-7 and V is TRBV27; maybe TRBD2 (5 bases). This CDR3 region has 16 residues. Germline assignment: CDR1 MNHEY and CDR2 SMNVEV (reference sequence). The germline V and J ends were trimmed by 0 bases and 4 bases, with 16 bases remaining between them. The DNA for the CDR3 is TGTGCCAGCAGTTTATCGTCCCCCGGGATGGGATACGAGCAGTACTTC. Amino acids: CASSLSSPGMGYEQYF.

CDR3 amino acids: CASSKVADSTDTQYF. In nucleotides, the CDR3 is TGCGCCAGCAGCAAGGTGGCGGATAGCACAGATACGCAGTATTTT. The chain uses TRBV10-2 and TRBJ2-3, with unresolved D. V was trimmed by 6 bases and J by 0 bases, leaving 13 bases between them. This CDR3 spans 15 amino acids. Germline V gene lookup returns CDR1 WSHSY and CDR2 SAAADI.